The rows below give T cell receptor beta chains drawn from one sample of a study of T-cell reconstitution after alpha-beta-depleted transplantation in children. A single record per CDR3 protein comes from TCRdb applying MiXCR to the PCR reads. The data show about 980,000 distinct CDR3 sequences, with roughly 29% seen just once and over 25% held by the top ten. The source material was PBMCs, mostly from graft donor cells, sampled 360 days after TCRalphabeta/CD19-depleted stem cell transplant. These receptors all stem from a boy in the first two years of life who had a stem cell transplant for SCID, so the T cells may come from the graft donor. The CDR3 runs from the conserved cysteine through the conserved F or W. Fields, in order: J gene, clone size, D gene, V gene, CDR3 protein, CDR3 DNA. D genes are given only for firm matches. Clone size is given for some rows only: seen once, a few or many times, or a class if the clone is expanded.

J gene: TRBJ2-1; clone size: many; D gene: .; V gene: TRBV6-2/TRBV6-3; CDR3 protein: CASSWLHSYNEQFF; CDR3 DNA: TGTGCCAGCTCGTGGCTTCACTCCTACAATGAGCAGTTCTTC
J gene: TRBJ2-1; clone size: .; D gene: TRBD2; V gene: TRBV5-1; CDR3 protein: CASRLLGGSEGEQFF; CDR3 DNA: TGCGCCAGCCGCCTATTGGGGGGGTCTGAGGGGGAGCAGTTCTTC
J gene: TRBJ2-5; clone size: few; D gene: TRBD1; V gene: TRBV29-1; CDR3 protein: CSVEIPDREETQYF; CDR3 DNA: TGCAGCGTTGAAATTCCGGACAGGGAAGAGACCCAGTACTTC
J gene: TRBJ2-7; clone size: few; D gene: TRBD2; V gene: TRBV7-9; CDR3 protein: CASSLEAGLAFEQYF; CDR3 DNA: TGTGCCAGCAGCTTAGAAGCAGGACTAGCTTTCGAGCAGTACTTC
J gene: TRBJ2-1; clone size: .; D gene: .; V gene: TRBV5-5; CDR3 protein: CASSLVRGRQFF; CDR3 DNA: TGTGCCAGCAGCTTGGTCAGGGGAAGGCAGTTCTTC
J gene: TRBJ2-7; clone size: once; D gene: TRBD2; V gene: TRBV13; CDR3 protein: CASSPDPPSGGSPYEQYF; CDR3 DNA: TGTGCCAGCAGCCCAGACCCACCTAGCGGGGGGAGTCCCTACGAGCAGTACTTC
J gene: TRBJ2-7; clone size: many; D gene: .; V gene: TRBV5-1; CDR3 protein: CASSLGPGPLDEQYF; CDR3 DNA: TGCGCCAGCAGCTTGGGTCCCGGGCCGCTAGACGAGCAGTACTTC
J gene: TRBJ1-6; clone size: .; D gene: .; V gene: TRBV5-1; CDR3 protein: CASSFESGAVHSPLHF; CDR3 DNA: TGCGCCAGCAGCTTTGAATCGGGGGCGGTGCATTCACCCCTCCACTTT
J gene: TRBJ2-5; clone size: few; D gene: .; V gene: TRBV3-1; CDR3 protein: CASSQAPQGGQETQYF; CDR3 DNA: TGTGCCAGCAGCCAAGCTCCGCAGGGAGGCCAAGAGACCCAGTACTTC
J gene: TRBJ2-7; clone size: .; D gene: TRBD1; V gene: TRBV20-1; CDR3 protein: CSARDTGTGSYEQYF; CDR3 DNA: TGCAGTGCTAGAGACACCGGGACAGGCAGCTACGAGCAGTACTTC
J gene: TRBJ1-1; clone size: .; D gene: .; V gene: TRBV28; CDR3 protein: CASWAEVGDSNTEAFF; CDR3 DNA: TGTGCCTCATGGGCAGAGGTGGGGGATAGCAACACTGAAGCTTTCTTT
J gene: TRBJ2-1; clone size: .; D gene: TRBD1; V gene: TRBV15; CDR3 protein: CATALGDRGNEQFF; CDR3 DNA: TGTGCCACCGCCCTCGGGGACAGGGGTAATGAGCAGTTCTTC
J gene: TRBJ1-5; clone size: .; D gene: TRBD1; V gene: TRBV20-1; CDR3 protein: CSAFSDRGRLQPQHF; CDR3 DNA: TGCAGTGCTTTTTCTGACAGGGGGCGTCTCCAGCCCCAGCATTTT
J gene: TRBJ1-3; clone size: .; D gene: .; V gene: TRBV20-1; CDR3 protein: CSARARGVSGNTIYF; CDR3 DNA: TGCAGTGCTAGAGCCCGAGGGGTGAGCGGAAACACCATATATTTT
J gene: TRBJ2-1; clone size: few; D gene: .; V gene: TRBV12-3/TRBV12-4; CDR3 protein: CASSGGLGVNEQFF; CDR3 DNA: TGTGCCAGCAGTGGAGGTCTCGGGGTCAATGAGCAGTTCTTC
J gene: TRBJ2-5; clone size: .; D gene: TRBD2; V gene: TRBV6-5; CDR3 protein: CASSYIYSGAETQYF; CDR3 DNA: TGTGCCAGCAGTTACATCTATAGCGGGGCGGAGACCCAGTACTTC
J gene: TRBJ2-3; clone size: few; D gene: .; V gene: TRBV20-1; CDR3 protein: CSASEGYTDTQYF; CDR3 DNA: TGCAGTGCTAGTGAGGGGTACACAGATACGCAGTATTTT
J gene: TRBJ2-2; clone size: few; D gene: TRBD2; V gene: TRBV7-8; CDR3 protein: CASRHEAGVAGELFF; CDR3 DNA: TGTGCCAGCAGACACGAAGCGGGGGTGGCCGGGGAGCTGTTTTTT
J gene: TRBJ2-3; clone size: .; D gene: .; V gene: TRBV20-1; CDR3 protein: CSASRDSKTDTQYF; CDR3 DNA: TGCAGTGCTAGTAGGGACTCAAAGACAGATACGCAGTATTTT
J gene: TRBJ2-1; clone size: once; D gene: TRBD1; V gene: TRBV29-1; CDR3 protein: CSAARQGGLGNEQFF; CDR3 DNA: TGCAGCGCCGCGAGACAGGGTGGATTGGGCAATGAGCAGTTCTTC
J gene: TRBJ1-4; clone size: few; D gene: .; V gene: TRBV28; CDR3 protein: CASNTGPEKLFF; CDR3 DNA: TGTGCCAGCAACACAGGGCCGGAAAAACTGTTTTTT
J gene: TRBJ2-3; clone size: once; D gene: TRBD2; V gene: TRBV30; CDR3 protein: CAWSGGGTQYF; CDR3 DNA: TGTGCCTGGAGTGGGGGGGGTACGCAGTATTTT
J gene: TRBJ2-7; clone size: few; D gene: .; V gene: TRBV20-1; CDR3 protein: CSATEQGYEQYF; CDR3 DNA: TGCAGTGCTACAGAACAGGGTTACGAGCAGTACTTC
J gene: TRBJ2-3; clone size: once; D gene: TRBD1; V gene: TRBV12-3/TRBV12-4; CDR3 protein: CASSLVRTGRYTDTQYF; CDR3 DNA: TGTGCCAGCAGTTTGGTGCGGACAGGACGTTACACAGATACGCAGTATTTT
J gene: TRBJ2-1; clone size: few; D gene: TRBD2; V gene: TRBV10-2; CDR3 protein: CASTLAGGLIYNEQFF; CDR3 DNA: TGCGCCAGCACTCTAGCGGGGGGGCTTATCTACAATGAGCAGTTCTTC
J gene: TRBJ2-3; clone size: few; D gene: .; V gene: TRBV12-3/TRBV12-4; CDR3 protein: CASSPSGTQYF; CDR3 DNA: TGTGCCAGCAGTCCGTCGGGAACGCAGTATTTT
J gene: TRBJ1-2; clone size: few; D gene: .; V gene: TRBV20-1; CDR3 protein: CSAGLPEASIYGYTF; CDR3 DNA: TGCAGTGCTGGACTCCCTGAGGCATCGATCTATGGCTACACCTTC
J gene: TRBJ1-3; clone size: few; D gene: TRBD1; V gene: TRBV9; CDR3 protein: CASSTRTGANTIYF; CDR3 DNA: TGTGCCAGCAGCACCCGGACAGGGGCAAACACCATATATTTT
J gene: TRBJ2-2; clone size: .; D gene: .; V gene: TRBV4-3; CDR3 protein: CASNPSWVFGTGELFF; CDR3 DNA: TGCGCCAGCAACCCCTCTTGGGTATTTGGTACCGGGGAGCTGTTTTTT
J gene: TRBJ2-5; clone size: .; D gene: TRBD1; V gene: TRBV7-9; CDR3 protein: CASGTQKTGQIQETQYF; CDR3 DNA: TGTGCCAGCGGGACCCAAAAGACAGGGCAAATTCAAGAGACCCAGTACTTC
J gene: TRBJ2-1; clone size: few; D gene: .; V gene: TRBV5-1; CDR3 protein: CASSLGAGWDNEQFF; CDR3 DNA: TGCGCCAGCAGCTTGGGCGCAGGGTGGGACAATGAGCAGTTCTTC
J gene: TRBJ1-2; clone size: .; D gene: TRBD1; V gene: TRBV20-1; CDR3 protein: CSASQTGGTYGYTF; CDR3 DNA: TGCAGTGCCTCTCAGACAGGGGGGACTTATGGCTACACCTTC
J gene: TRBJ2-7; clone size: many; D gene: .; V gene: TRBV29-1; CDR3 protein: CSVEVQGEQYF; CDR3 DNA: TGCAGCGTTGAGGTCCAGGGCGAGCAGTACTTC
J gene: TRBJ2-7; clone size: few; D gene: .; V gene: TRBV7-9; CDR3 protein: CASSLVGQYYEQYF; CDR3 DNA: TGTGCCAGCAGCTTAGTCGGACAATACTACGAGCAGTACTTC
J gene: TRBJ1-1; clone size: .; D gene: TRBD1; V gene: TRBV4-2; CDR3 protein: CASSQDRTGETEAFF; CDR3 DNA: TGTGCCAGCAGCCAAGATAGGACAGGGGAAACTGAAGCTTTCTTT
J gene: TRBJ1-2; clone size: .; D gene: .; V gene: TRBV9; CDR3 protein: CASSPRGDRANYGYTF; CDR3 DNA: TGTGCCAGCAGCCCAAGGGGGGACCGGGCTAACTATGGCTACACCTTC
J gene: TRBJ2-4; clone size: few; D gene: TRBD2; V gene: TRBV11-2; CDR3 protein: CASSGTRLAALAKNIQYF; CDR3 DNA: TGTGCCAGCAGCGGCACTAGACTAGCGGCACTAGCCAAAAACATTCAGTACTTC
J gene: TRBJ2-3; clone size: few; D gene: .; V gene: TRBV11-2; CDR3 protein: CASSPWGGVQYF; CDR3 DNA: TGTGCCAGCAGCCCCTGGGGCGGAGTGCAGTATTTT
J gene: TRBJ2-7; clone size: once; D gene: TRBD2; V gene: TRBV20-1; CDR3 protein: CSARAYPGGKVSYEQYF; CDR3 DNA: TGCAGTGCTAGAGCATACCCCGGGGGGAAGGTCTCCTACGAGCAGTACTTC
J gene: TRBJ2-2; clone size: .; D gene: .; V gene: TRBV30; CDR3 protein: CAWDSTVTGELFF; CDR3 DNA: TGTGCCTGGGACTCGACGGTCACCGGGGAGCTGTTTTTT
J gene: TRBJ2-7; clone size: .; D gene: .; V gene: TRBV5-5; CDR3 protein: CASSPASPRGYEQYF; CDR3 DNA: TGTGCCAGCAGCCCCGCTAGCCCACGGGGGTACGAGCAGTACTTC
J gene: TRBJ2-5; clone size: few; D gene: .; V gene: TRBV20-1; CDR3 protein: CSPLAGRQETQYF; CDR3 DNA: TGCAGTCCCCTTGCGGGCCGCCAAGAGACCCAGTACTTC
J gene: TRBJ2-5; clone size: few; D gene: TRBD1; V gene: TRBV6-1; CDR3 protein: CASAPSGGGETQYF; CDR3 DNA: TGTGCCAGCGCACCATCAGGGGGCGGGGAGACCCAGTACTTC
J gene: TRBJ2-2; clone size: .; D gene: TRBD1; V gene: TRBV29-1; CDR3 protein: CSGGQTGELFF; CDR3 DNA: TGCAGCGGGGGACAGACCGGGGAGCTGTTTTTT
J gene: TRBJ2-3; clone size: .; D gene: TRBD2; V gene: TRBV20-1; CDR3 protein: CSAERAGAHDTQYF; CDR3 DNA: TGCAGTGCGGAACGAGCGGGGGCGCATGATACGCAGTATTTT
J gene: TRBJ2-3; clone size: few; D gene: .; V gene: TRBV10-3; CDR3 protein: CAIRDLAGSTDTQYF; CDR3 DNA: TGTGCCATCAGGGACCTAGCCGGGAGCACAGATACGCAGTATTTT
J gene: TRBJ1-2; clone size: .; D gene: .; V gene: TRBV20-1; CDR3 protein: CSARDSGPNYGYTF; CDR3 DNA: TGCAGTGCTAGAGACTCCGGGCCGAACTATGGCTACACCTTC
J gene: TRBJ2-3; clone size: .; D gene: TRBD2; V gene: TRBV12-3/TRBV12-4; CDR3 protein: CASSLYSGGARLTDTQYF; CDR3 DNA: TGTGCCAGCAGTTTATACAGCGGGGGGGCCAGGCTAACAGATACGCAGTATTTT
J gene: TRBJ1-1; clone size: .; D gene: .; V gene: TRBV5-6; CDR3 protein: CASSPRVGPEAFF; CDR3 DNA: TGTGCCAGCAGCCCCCGAGTCGGTCCTGAAGCTTTCTTT
J gene: TRBJ2-7; clone size: .; D gene: TRBD1; V gene: TRBV12-3/TRBV12-4; CDR3 protein: CASSPDDRGTYYEQYF; CDR3 DNA: TGTGCCAGCAGTCCCGATGACAGGGGTACCTACTACGAGCAGTACTTC
J gene: TRBJ1-6; clone size: .; D gene: TRBD1; V gene: TRBV7-9; CDR3 protein: CAISGGRSPLHF; CDR3 DNA: TGTGCCATCTCAGGGGGCAGATCACCCCTCCACTTT
J gene: TRBJ2-3; clone size: .; D gene: .; V gene: TRBV5-1; CDR3 protein: CASSFGMRGGTDTQYF; CDR3 DNA: TGCGCCAGCAGCTTCGGTATGCGGGGCGGCACAGATACGCAGTATTTT